Included here is one T cell receptor beta chain sequence, with context. The sample belongs to a study of T cells expressing NK-cell markers. Background on the study: Sorted CD3+CD56+NKG2C+, CD3+CD56+NKG2C- and CD3+CD56-NKG2C+ T cells supplied TCR beta repertoires. Seropositivity for HCMV was found in seven of the eight sequenced donors, with one seronegative.

This CDR3 contains 14 residues. Generation of TCR beta cDNA was performed by 5'RACE template switching incorporating UMIs. No DNA is given; TCRdb re-called the 5' RACE reads and lists each CDR3 protein once. The data include 550,000 to 600,000 distinct CDR3 sequences; the top ten clones carry 3% to 4.5%. This sequence was found in a man between 18 and 35 years old in good health. The chain employs TRBV12-3 or TRBV12-4 and TRBJ2-4. The sequenced material came from blood T cells: a sorted CD56 or NKG2C T cell subset, CD4+ or CD8+ T cells, or bulk PBMC T cells (not recorded which). The CDR3 reads CASSFSGAKNIQYF.